This T cell receptor (beta chain) appears in the sequencing data of a study of CXCR4 blockade with PD-1 therapy in pancreatic cancer. General study findings and limits: Clone frequency correlated with its number of distinct nucleotide rearrangements. Antigen-specificity overlap of convergent dominant clones remained unconfirmed. Intratumoral clonality (mean roughly 0.14) exceeded healthy blood (roughly 0.05) but did not track survival.

Clones were sequenced by immunoSEQ multiplex PCR, and TCRdb holds only the in-frame ones, with some missing. This table holds around 6,400 clones, 35% to 45% found once. The CDR3 covers 15 residues. With 4 bases clipped from V and 3 bases from J, the junction kept 6 bases outside the gene matches. Germline CDR1 SGHRS, CDR2 YFSETQ. Patients who provided the archived tumor blocks had not received neoadjuvant therapy before surgery. This clone was observed a handful of times. The antigen remains undetermined. This TCR came from a human donor with pancreatic ductal adenocarcinoma. Specimen: tumor tissue. The genes are TRBV5-1 and TRBJ2-1; 8 bases match TRBD1. In DNA, the CDR3 is TGCGCCAGCAGCGCTCAGGGGGCTGACTACAATGAGCAGTTCTTC. Its protein is CASSAQGADYNEQFF.